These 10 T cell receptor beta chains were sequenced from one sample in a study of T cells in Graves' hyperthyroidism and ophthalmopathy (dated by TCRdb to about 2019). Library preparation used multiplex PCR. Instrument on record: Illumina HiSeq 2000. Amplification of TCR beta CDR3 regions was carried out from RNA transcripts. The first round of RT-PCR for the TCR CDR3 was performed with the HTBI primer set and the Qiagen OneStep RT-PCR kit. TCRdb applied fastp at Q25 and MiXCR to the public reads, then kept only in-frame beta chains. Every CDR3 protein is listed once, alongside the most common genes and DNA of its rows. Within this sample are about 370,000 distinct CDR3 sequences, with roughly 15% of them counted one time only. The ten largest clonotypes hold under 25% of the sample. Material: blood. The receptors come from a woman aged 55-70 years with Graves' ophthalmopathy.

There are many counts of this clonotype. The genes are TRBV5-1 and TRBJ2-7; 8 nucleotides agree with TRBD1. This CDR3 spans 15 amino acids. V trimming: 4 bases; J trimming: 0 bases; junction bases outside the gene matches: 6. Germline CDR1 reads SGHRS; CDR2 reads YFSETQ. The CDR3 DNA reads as TGCGCCAGCAGCCCTGGGGGACAGGTCTCCTACGAGCAGTACTTC. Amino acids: CASSPGGQVSYEQYF.

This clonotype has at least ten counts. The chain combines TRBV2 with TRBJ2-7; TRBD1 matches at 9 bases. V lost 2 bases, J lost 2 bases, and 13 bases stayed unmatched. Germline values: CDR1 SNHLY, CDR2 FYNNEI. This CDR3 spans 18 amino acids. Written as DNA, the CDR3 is TGTGCCAGCAGTGAAATCTTGTTCGGGGACAGGGCGACCTACGAGCAGTACTTC. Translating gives CASSEILFGDRATYEQYF.

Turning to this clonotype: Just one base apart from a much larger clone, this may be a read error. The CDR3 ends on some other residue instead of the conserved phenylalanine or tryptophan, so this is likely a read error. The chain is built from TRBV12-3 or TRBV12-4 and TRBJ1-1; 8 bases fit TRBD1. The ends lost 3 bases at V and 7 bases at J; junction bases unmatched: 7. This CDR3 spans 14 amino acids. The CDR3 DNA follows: TGTGCCAGCAGTTTTTCAGGGGGCACCTATGAAGCTTTCTTA. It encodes CASSFSGGTYEAFL.

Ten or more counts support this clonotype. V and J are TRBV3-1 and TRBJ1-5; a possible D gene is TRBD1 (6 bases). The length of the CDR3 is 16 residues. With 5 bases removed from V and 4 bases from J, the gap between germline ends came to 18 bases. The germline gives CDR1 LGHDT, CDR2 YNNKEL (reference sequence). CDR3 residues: CASSSRGGDGNQPQHF. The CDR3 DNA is TGTGCCAGCAGCAGCAGGGGAGGGGACGGGAATCAGCCCCAGCATTTT.

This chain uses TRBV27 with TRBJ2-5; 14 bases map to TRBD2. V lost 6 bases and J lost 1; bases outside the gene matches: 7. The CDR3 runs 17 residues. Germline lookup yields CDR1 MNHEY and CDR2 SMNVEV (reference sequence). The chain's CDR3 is CASRPGTSGSSQETQYF. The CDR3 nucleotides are TGTGCCAGCAGACCCGGGACTAGCGGGAGCAGCCAAGAGACCCAGTACTTC.

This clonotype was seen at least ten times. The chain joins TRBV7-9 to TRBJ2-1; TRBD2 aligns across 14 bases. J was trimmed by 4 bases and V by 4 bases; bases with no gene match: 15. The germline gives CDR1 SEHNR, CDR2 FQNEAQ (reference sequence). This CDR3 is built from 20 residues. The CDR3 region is CASSSGLAGERGWGYNEQFF. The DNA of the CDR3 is TGTGCCAGCAGCTCGGGACTAGCGGGAGAGAGGGGTTGGGGTTACAATGAGCAGTTCTTC.

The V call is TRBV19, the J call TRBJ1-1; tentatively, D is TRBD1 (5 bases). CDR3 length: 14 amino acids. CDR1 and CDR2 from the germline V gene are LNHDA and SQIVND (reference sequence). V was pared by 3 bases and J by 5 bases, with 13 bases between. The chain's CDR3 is CASSISGMGTEAFF. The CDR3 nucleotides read TGTGCCAGTAGTATTTCAGGGATGGGAACTGAAGCTTTCTTT.

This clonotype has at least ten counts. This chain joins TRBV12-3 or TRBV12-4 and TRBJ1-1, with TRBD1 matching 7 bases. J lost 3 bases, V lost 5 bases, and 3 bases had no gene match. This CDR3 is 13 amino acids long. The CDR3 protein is CASSRDSYTEAFF. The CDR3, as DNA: TGTGCCAGCAGTCGGGACAGTTACACTGAAGCTTTCTTT.

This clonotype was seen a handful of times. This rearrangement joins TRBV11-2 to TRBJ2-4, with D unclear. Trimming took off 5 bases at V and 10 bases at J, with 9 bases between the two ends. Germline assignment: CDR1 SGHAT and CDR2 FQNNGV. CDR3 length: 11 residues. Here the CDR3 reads CASSDGPIQYF. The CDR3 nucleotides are TGTGCCAGCAGCGACGGACCGATTCAGTACTTC.

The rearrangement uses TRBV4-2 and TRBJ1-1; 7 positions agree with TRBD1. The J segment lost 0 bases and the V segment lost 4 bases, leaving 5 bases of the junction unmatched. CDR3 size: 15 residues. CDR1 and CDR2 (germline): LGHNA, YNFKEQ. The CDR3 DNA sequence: TGTGCCAGCAGCCGCTTGGGACAGCTGAACACTGAAGCTTTCTTT. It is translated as CASSRLGQLNTEAFF.